The clone carrying this T cell receptor beta chain was counted a few times. Libraries of TCR beta came from iRepertoire HTBI primers plus Arm-PCR of CDR3 regions. TCRdb reprocessed the multiplex PCR reads via MiXCR and lists one record per CDR3 protein. In the table there are 420,000 or so distinct CDR3 sequences, about a quarter of which are singletons. The record originates from a study of regulatory T cells in long-lasting Graves disease. The CDR3 is 13 residues long. CDR1 is SNHLY and CDR2 is FYNNEI in the germline V gene. The V and J ends lost 7 bases and 3 bases respectively, with 12 bases between them. The time point was: persistent/refractory GD, antithyroid drugs over 5 years with positive TRAb. RNA from PBMCs was the source of the TCR library.

The sample here was peripheral blood mononuclear cells (PBMCs), taken when the disease was refractory, from a patient treated with antithyroid drugs. The clonotype comes from a female donor with Graves disease. This chain links TRBV2 with TRBJ1-1; D is perhaps TRBD1 (6 bases). CDR3 sequence: CASTRTEDTEAFF. The CDR3 nucleotides read TGTGCCAGCACCCGGACAGAAGACACTGAAGCTTTCTTT.